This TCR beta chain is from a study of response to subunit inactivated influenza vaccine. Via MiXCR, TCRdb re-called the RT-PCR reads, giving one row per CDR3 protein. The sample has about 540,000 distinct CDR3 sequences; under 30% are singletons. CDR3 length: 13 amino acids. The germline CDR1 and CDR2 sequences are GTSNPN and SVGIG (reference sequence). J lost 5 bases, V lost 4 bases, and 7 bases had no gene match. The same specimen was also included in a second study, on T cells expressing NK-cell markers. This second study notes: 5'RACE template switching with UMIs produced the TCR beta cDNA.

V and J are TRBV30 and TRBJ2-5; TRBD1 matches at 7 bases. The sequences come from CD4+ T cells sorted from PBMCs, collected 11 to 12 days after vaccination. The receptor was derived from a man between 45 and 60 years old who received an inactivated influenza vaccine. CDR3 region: CAWTPDRVETQYF. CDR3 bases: TGTGCCTGGACCCCCGACAGGGTTGAGACCCAGTACTTC.